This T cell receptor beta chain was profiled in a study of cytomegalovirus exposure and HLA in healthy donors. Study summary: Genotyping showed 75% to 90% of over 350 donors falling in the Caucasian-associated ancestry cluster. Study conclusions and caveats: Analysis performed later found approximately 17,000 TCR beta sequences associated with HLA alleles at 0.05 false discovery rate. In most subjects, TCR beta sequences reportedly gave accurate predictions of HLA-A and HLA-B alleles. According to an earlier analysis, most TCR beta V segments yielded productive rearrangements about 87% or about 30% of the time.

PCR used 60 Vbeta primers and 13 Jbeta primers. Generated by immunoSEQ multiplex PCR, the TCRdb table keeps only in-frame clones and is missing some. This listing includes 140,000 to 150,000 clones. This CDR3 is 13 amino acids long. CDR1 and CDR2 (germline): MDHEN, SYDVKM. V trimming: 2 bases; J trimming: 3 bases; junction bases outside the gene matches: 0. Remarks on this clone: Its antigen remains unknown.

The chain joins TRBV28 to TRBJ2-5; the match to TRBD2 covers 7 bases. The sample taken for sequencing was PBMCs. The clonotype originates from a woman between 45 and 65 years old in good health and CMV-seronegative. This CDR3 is CASSLGREETQYF. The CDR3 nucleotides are TGTGCCAGCAGTTTAGGGAGGGAAGAGACCCAGTACTTC.